The 3 T cell receptor beta chains in this list originate from one sample, sequenced in a study of blood T cell repertoires in COVID-19. Profiling relied on immunoSEQ multiplex PCR, and the TCRdb table lists in-frame clones only, not all of them. The sample consists of 380,000 or so clones, around nine tenths of them appearing once. Sequenced material: PBMCs or T cells enriched from blood (not recorded which). These receptor sequences come from a woman in her thirties with acute COVID-19.

V is TRBV4-1 and J is TRBJ1-1; no firm D call. V was shortened by 5 bases and J by 1 base, with 14 bases between the two germline ends. The CDR3 covers 15 residues. Germline CDR1 is MGHRA and CDR2 is YSYEKL. The CDR3 region is CASSSMAGGNTEAFF. The CDR3 nucleotides are TGCGCCAGCAGCTCAATGGCCGGCGGGAACACTGAAGCTTTCTTT.

The chain joins TRBV3-1 (or the pseudogene TRBV3-2) to TRBJ1-2; D is possibly TRBD1 (6 bases). The V and J ends lost 4 bases and 2 bases respectively, with 11 bases between them. CDR3 length: 14 amino acids. Germline loops: CDR1 LGHDT, CDR2 YNNKEL (reference sequence). In DNA form, the CDR3 reads TGTGCCAGCAGCCCGTGGACAGAGAACTATGGCTACACCTTC. Its translation is CASSPWTENYGYTF.

The rearrangement links TRBV7-8 to TRBJ1-5; 8 positions agree with TRBD1. Germline CDR1 SGHVS, CDR2 FQNEAQ. The CDR3 extends over 15 amino acids. V lost 3 bases, J lost 5 bases, and 6 bases stayed unmatched. Here the CDR3 reads CASSFRDRGHQPQHF. CDR3 in DNA: TGTGCCAGCAGCTTCCGAGACAGGGGTCATCAGCCCCAGCATTTT. Full variable domain (rest looked up from reference TRBV7-8 and TRBJ1-5): GAGVSQSPRYKVAKRGQDVALRCDPISGHVSLFWYQQALGQGPEFLTYFQNEAQLDKSGLPSDRFFAERPEGSVSTLKIQRTQQEDSAVYLCASSFRDRGHQPQHFGDGTRLSIL.